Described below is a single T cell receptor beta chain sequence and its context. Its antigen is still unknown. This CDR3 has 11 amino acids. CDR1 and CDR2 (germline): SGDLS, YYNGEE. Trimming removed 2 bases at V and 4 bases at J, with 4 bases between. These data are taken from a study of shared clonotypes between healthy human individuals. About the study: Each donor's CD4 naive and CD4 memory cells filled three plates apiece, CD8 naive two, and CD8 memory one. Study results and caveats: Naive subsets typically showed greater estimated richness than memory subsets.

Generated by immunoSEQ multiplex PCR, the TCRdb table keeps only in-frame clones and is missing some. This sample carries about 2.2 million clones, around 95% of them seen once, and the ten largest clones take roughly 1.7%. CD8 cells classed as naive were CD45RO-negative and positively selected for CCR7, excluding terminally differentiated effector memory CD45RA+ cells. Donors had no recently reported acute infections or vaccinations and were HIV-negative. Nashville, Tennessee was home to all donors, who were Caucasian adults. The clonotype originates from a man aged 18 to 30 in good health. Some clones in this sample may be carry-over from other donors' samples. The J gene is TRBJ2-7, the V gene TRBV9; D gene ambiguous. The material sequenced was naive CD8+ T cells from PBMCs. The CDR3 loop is CASSVLYEQYF. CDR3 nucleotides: TGTGCCAGCAGCGTTCTGTACGAGCAGTACTTC.